This T cell receptor beta chain appears in the sequencing data of a study of Tregs in tolerant kidney transplant recipients. About the study: An approximately 3-day belatacept mixed lymphocyte reaction, sometimes plus 5-day graft donor restimulation, preceded CD4+CD25+CD127- sorting.

Findings of the study overall: The small number of patients limits these findings pending further validation.

Regarding this clone: Its specificity is unknown.

Assay: immunoSEQ multiplex PCR; the TCRdb copy retains only in-frame clones and omits some. Of about 5,600 clones listed, roughly 90% are singletons. The sequenced sample was Tregs from blood cultured with allogeneic cells, obtained before the transplant. This clonotype originated in a human patient who received a combined kidney and bone marrow transplant.

CDR3 DNA sequence: TGTGCCACTCGGGATTGGAATGAAAAACTGTTTTTT. Its translation: CATRDWNEKLFF. The chain combines TRBV15 with TRBJ1-4; no reliable D call. Trimming pared 9 bases from V and 5 bases from J, leaving 10 bases between. The CDR3 totals 12 residues. Germline lookup yields CDR1 LNHNV and CDR2 YYDKDF (reference sequence).